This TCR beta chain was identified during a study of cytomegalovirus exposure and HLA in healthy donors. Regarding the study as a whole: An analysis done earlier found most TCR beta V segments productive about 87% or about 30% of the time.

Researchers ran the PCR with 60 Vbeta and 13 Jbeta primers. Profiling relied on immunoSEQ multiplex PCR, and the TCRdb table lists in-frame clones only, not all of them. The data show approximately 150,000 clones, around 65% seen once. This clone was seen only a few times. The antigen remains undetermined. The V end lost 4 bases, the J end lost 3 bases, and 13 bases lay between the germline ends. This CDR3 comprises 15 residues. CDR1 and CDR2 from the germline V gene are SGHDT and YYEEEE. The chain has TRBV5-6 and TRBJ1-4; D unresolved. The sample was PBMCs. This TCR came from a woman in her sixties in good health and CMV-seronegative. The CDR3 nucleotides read TGTGCCAGCAGCGGGGAGGTTGGTCCTAATGAAAAACTGTTTTTT. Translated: CASSGEVGPNEKLFF.